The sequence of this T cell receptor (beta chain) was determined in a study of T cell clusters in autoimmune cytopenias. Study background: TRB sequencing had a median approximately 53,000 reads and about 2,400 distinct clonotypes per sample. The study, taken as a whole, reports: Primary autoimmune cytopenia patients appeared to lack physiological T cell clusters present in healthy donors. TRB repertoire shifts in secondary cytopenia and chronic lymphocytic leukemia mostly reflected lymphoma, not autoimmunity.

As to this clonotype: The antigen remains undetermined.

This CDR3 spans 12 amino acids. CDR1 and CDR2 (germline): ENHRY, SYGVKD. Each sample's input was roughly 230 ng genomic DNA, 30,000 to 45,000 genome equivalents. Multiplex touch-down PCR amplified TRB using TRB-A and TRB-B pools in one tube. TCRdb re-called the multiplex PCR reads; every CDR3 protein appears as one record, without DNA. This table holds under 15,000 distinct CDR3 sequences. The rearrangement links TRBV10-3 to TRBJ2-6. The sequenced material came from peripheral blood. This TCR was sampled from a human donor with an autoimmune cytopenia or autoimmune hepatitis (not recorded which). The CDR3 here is CATSSGANVLTF.